The 24 T cell receptor beta chains reported below all come from one sample, sequenced in a study of blood T cell repertoires in COVID-19. TCRdb's copy holds only in-frame clones and misses some; the assay was immunoSEQ multiplex PCR. Here the sample spans roughly 430,000 clones, approximately 85% being singletons. Sequenced input: PBMCs or T cells enriched from blood (not recorded which). Source of these receptors: a woman between 40 and 55 years old with acute COVID-19.

The CDR3 DNA sequence: TGTGCCAGCAGCTTTACACCTGCGGAAAATCAGCCCCAGCATTTT. It codes for CASSFTPAENQPQHF. The chain uses TRBV6-5 and TRBJ1-5, with unresolved D. The CDR3 covers 15 residues. V was pared by 6 bases and J by 4 bases, with 16 bases between. CDR1 MNHEY and CDR2 SVGAGI come from the germline V gene.

V is TRBV7-9 and J is TRBJ1-1; tentatively, D is TRBD1 (5 bases). CDR3 length: 17 residues. Germline assignment: CDR1 SEHNR and CDR2 FQNEAQ (reference sequence). V shed 5 bases and J shed 3 bases, with 22 bases lying between them. CDR3 nucleotides: TGTGCCAGCAGCCCCCTAACAGTAGGGGAAGGACACACTGAAGCTTTCTTT. Amino acid sequence: CASSPLTVGEGHTEAFF.

The chain joins TRBV2 to TRBJ1-4; D is unresolved. V was clipped by 8 bases and J by 0 bases, with 10 bases between them. The germline gives CDR1 SNHLY, CDR2 FYNNEI. The CDR3 runs to 14 residues. The CDR3 sequence is CASLYSATNEKLFF. The CDR3 DNA follows: TGTGCCAGCTTGTACAGTGCAACTAATGAAAAACTGTTTTTT. Full variable domain (rest looked up from reference TRBV2 and TRBJ1-4): EPEVTQTPSHQVTQMGQEVILRCVPISNHLYFYWYRQILGQKVEFLVSFYNNEISEKSEIFDDQFSVERPDGSNFTLKIRSTKLEDSAMYFCASLYSATNEKLFFGSGTQLSVL.

The count of this clone is one. The rearrangement uses TRBV29-1 and TRBJ2-7; 7 bases map to TRBD1. V trimming: 1 base; J trimming: 2 bases; junction bases outside the gene matches: 5. The CDR3 totals 14 residues. The V gene's germline CDR1 is SQVTM and CDR2 ANQGSEA. The CDR3 coding sequence is TGCAGCGTTGAAGGTCAGGGGGAGACCTACGAGCAGTACTTC. Its translation: CSVEGQGETYEQYF.

Ten or more counts support this clone. V and J are TRBV7-9 and TRBJ2-7; D may be TRBD2 (8 bases). The CDR3 length is 17 residues. V was clipped by 4 bases and J by 5 bases, with 24 bases between them. Germline loops: CDR1 SEHNR, CDR2 FQNEAQ (reference sequence). The CDR3 nucleotides read TGTGCCAGCAGCTCCGGGGGGGAACAGGGGAATTTCCACGAGCAGTACTTC. Translating gives CASSSGGEQGNFHEQYF.

The V gene is TRBV30, the J gene TRBJ1-1, with no clear D. V was cut by 1 base and J by 10 bases, with 13 bases left in between. Germline loops: CDR1 GTSNPN, CDR2 SVGIG (reference sequence). The CDR3 has 12 amino acids. CDR3 nucleotides: TGTGCCTGGAGTGAAAGTGTTGGCGGAGCTTTCTTT. Amino acid sequence: CAWSESVGGAFF. Using reference TRBV30 and TRBJ1-1 for the parts outside the CDR3, the full variable domain is SQTIHQWPATLVQPVGSPLSLECTVEGTSNPNLYWYRQAAGRGLQLLFYSVGIGQISSEVPQNLSASRPQDRQFILSSKKLLLSDSGFYLCAWSESVGGAFFGQGTRLTVV.

The V and J genes are TRBV11-3 and TRBJ2-1, with 11 bases identical to TRBD2. CDR1 is SGHNT and CDR2 is YENEEA in the germline V gene. V dropped 1 base and J dropped 4; count of bases not matched to a gene: 0. The CDR3 has 15 residues. The CDR3 sequence: CASSLGLAGYNEQFF. CDR3 coding DNA: TGTGCCAGCAGCTTAGGACTAGCGGGGTACAATGAGCAGTTCTTC. Variable domain in full (rest from reference TRBV11-3 and TRBJ2-1): EAGVVQSPRYKIIEKKQPVAFWCNPISGHNTLYWYLQNLGQGPELLIRYENEEAVDDSQLPKDRFSAERLKGVDSTLKIQPAELGDSAVYLCASSLGLAGYNEQFFGPGTRLTVL.

This clone was seen once. The rearrangement joins TRBV5-6 to TRBJ2-3; D is perhaps TRBD2 (5 bases). Germline loops: CDR1 SGHDT, CDR2 YYEEEE. CDR3 length: 15 residues. V was trimmed by 4 bases and J by 2 bases, leaving 14 bases between them. CDR3 nucleotide sequence: TGTGCCAGCAGCGGAATGGGTCTAGCCACAGATACGCAGTATTTT. Amino acid sequence: CASSGMGLATDTQYF.

This clone was recorded once. The genes are TRBV6-1 and TRBJ2-7; 8 positions match TRBD1. Germline lookup yields CDR1 MNHNS and CDR2 SASEGT. Losses at the gene ends were 2 bases for V and 0 bases for J; bases not matched to a gene: 12. The CDR3 is 18 residues long. Here the CDR3 reads CASSEPPRTGTYSYEQYF. The DNA of the CDR3 is TGTGCCAGCAGTGAACCCCCCCGGACAGGGACCTACTCCTACGAGCAGTACTTC.

The genes are TRBV10-3 and TRBJ1-4; no clear D. The CDR3 is 14 residues long. The germline gives CDR1 ENHRY, CDR2 SYGVKD. The V end lost 6 bases, the J end lost 0 bases, and 8 bases lay between the germline ends. CDR3 coding DNA: TGTGCCATCAGAAGCGGTGCAACTAATGAAAAACTGTTTTTT. It codes for CAIRSGATNEKLFF.

A few counts support this clone. The CDR3: CASRKTGMETQYF. The DNA of the CDR3 is TGTGCCAGCAGAAAGACAGGGATGGAGACCCAGTACTTC. The rearrangement links TRBV27 to TRBJ2-5; 7 nucleotides line up with TRBD1. Looked up from germline, CDR1 is MNHEY and CDR2 is SMNVEV (reference sequence). The V gene end was trimmed by 6 bases and the J gene end by 5 bases; junction bases not matched to a gene: 6. The CDR3 has 13 residues.

Only one count was recorded for this clone. This chain links TRBV13 with TRBJ2-5; TRBD1 aligns across 8 bases. The V segment lost 3 bases and the J segment 3 bases; nucleotides outside the gene matches: 9. This CDR3 contains 16 residues. Looked up from germline, CDR1 is PRHDT and CDR2 is FYEKMQ (reference sequence). The CDR3 here is CASSFLGTGSKETQYF. The CDR3 nucleotides are TGTGCCAGCAGCTTCCTAGGGACAGGTAGTAAAGAGACCCAGTACTTC.

This sequence joins TRBV2 and TRBJ1-3, with 8 bases identical to TRBD1. V shed 6 bases and J 3 bases; nucleotides not matched to a gene: 4. Germline V CDR1 and CDR2: SNHLY, FYNNEI. This CDR3 region has 14 residues. The CDR3 sequence: CASSLQGGGNTIYF. CDR3 nucleotide sequence: TGTGCCAGCAGCCTACAGGGGGGTGGAAACACCATATATTTT. The entire variable domain, with the rest obtained from reference TRBV2 and TRBJ1-3, is as follows: EPEVTQTPSHQVTQMGQEVILRCVPISNHLYFYWYRQILGQKVEFLVSFYNNEISEKSEIFDDQFSVERPDGSNFTLKIRSTKLEDSAMYFCASSLQGGGNTIYFGEGSWLTVV.

As to this clone: Additional DNA sequences in this sample encode the identical CDR3. The chain recombines TRBV9 with TRBJ2-3; 10 nucleotides line up with TRBD2. V shed 2 bases and J 7 bases; nucleotides not matched to a gene: 7. From germline, CDR1 is SGDLS and CDR2 YYNGEE. The length of the CDR3 is 15 residues. The CDR3 region has the DNA TGTGCCAGCAGCGTGGACAGCGGGGGGGCAAATACGCAGTATTTT. Translated, it gives CASSVDSGGANTQYF.

The V call is TRBV14, the J call TRBJ2-7; D is undetermined. CDR1 is SGHDN, CDR2 FVKESK, per germline. Trimming shortened V by 6 bases and J by 1 base, and 13 bases separated the two germline ends. This CDR3 contains 14 residues. The CDR3 protein is CASSRVDGSYEQYF. The CDR3 nucleotides are TGTGCCAGCAGTCGGGTCGACGGATCCTACGAGCAGTACTTC.

The gene calls are TRBV15 and TRBJ2-5, with D maybe TRBD2 (7 bases). This CDR3 comprises 15 residues. Trimming left V 1 base short and J 2 bases short, with 11 bases between. Germline assignment: CDR1 LNHNV and CDR2 YYDKDF (reference sequence). The CDR3 DNA reads as TGTGCCACCAGCAGAGCTCGGGGGGCTCAAGAGACCCAGTACTTC. Its protein product is CATSRARGAQETQYF.

The J gene is TRBJ1-4, the V gene TRBV19; D not resolved. V lost 2 bases, J lost 4 bases, and 11 bases lay in between. The germline V gene has CDR1 LNHDA and CDR2 SQIVND (reference sequence). The CDR3 runs 15 residues. The CDR3 sequence is CASSIRGLDNEKLFF. CDR3 nucleotide sequence: TGTGCCAGTAGTATAAGAGGGCTCGATAATGAAAAACTGTTTTTT.

This chain connects TRBV2 to TRBJ2-5; maybe TRBD1 (6 bases). Per the germline V gene, CDR1 is SNHLY and CDR2 is FYNNEI. V gave up 7 bases and J gave up 0 bases, with 12 bases separating them. The CDR3 extends over 14 amino acids. CDR3 sequence (DNA): TGTGCCAGCACCCGACAGGCTAACCAAGAGACCCAGTACTTC. It is translated as CASTRQANQETQYF.

This chain connects TRBV18 to TRBJ2-6; 10 bases match TRBD1. This CDR3 spans 17 amino acids. The ends lost 3 bases at V and 4 bases at J; junction bases unmatched: 6. Germline V lookup: CDR1 KGHSH, CDR2 LQKENI. CDR3 nucleotide sequence: TGTGCCAGCTCACCCGGGACAGGGGTGGAAGGGGCCAACGTCCTGACTTTC. It specifies CASSPGTGVEGANVLTF.

The V gene is TRBV27, the J gene TRBJ1-1, with 7 bases lining up with TRBD1. Trimming removed 6 bases from V and 2 bases from J; junction bases left unmatched: 6. The CDR3 spans 14 residues. CDR1 and CDR2 (germline): MNHEY, SMNVEV (reference sequence). CDR3 loop: CASSLRGHNTEAFF. In DNA, the CDR3 is TGTGCCAGCAGCTTAAGGGGGCATAACACTGAAGCTTTCTTT.

The sample holds one count of this clone. This chain links TRBV5-1 with TRBJ2-3; TRBD2 matches 13 bases. The CDR3 runs 16 residues. CDR1 and CDR2 from the germline V gene are SGHRS and YFSETQ. V lost 5 bases, J lost 1 base, and 4 bases stayed unmatched. CDR3 nucleotides: TGCGCCAGCAGGGGAGGACTAGCGGGGGGCACAGATACGCAGTATTTT. Protein: CASRGGLAGGTDTQYF.

This clone came up a few times. The V gene is TRBV10-1, the J gene TRBJ1-2, with D tentatively TRBD1 (6 bases). Germline V gene sequence: CDR1 WNHNN, CDR2 SYGVQD (reference sequence). V lost 3 bases, J lost 4 bases, and 15 bases lay in between. The CDR3 length is 15 residues. The DNA of the CDR3 is TGCGCCAGCAGTGATAATCGGGACAACAGCTATGGCTACACCTTC. Its protein product is CASSDNRDNSYGYTF.

The chain has TRBV6-5 and TRBJ2-1; D might be TRBD1 (5 bases). The CDR3 extends over 14 amino acids. Germline CDR1 and CDR2: MNHEY and SVGAGI. The germline V and J ends were trimmed by 6 bases and 5 bases, with 14 bases remaining between them. The CDR3 DNA reads TGTGCCAGCAGGCTCCTTGGACAAAACAATGAGCAGTTCTTC. It encodes CASRLLGQNNEQFF.

This sequence joins TRBV5-4 and TRBJ1-2; no clear D gene. CDR3 length: 12 residues. The V end lost 4 bases, the J end lost 5 bases, and 9 bases lay between the germline ends. Germline values: CDR1 SGHNT, CDR2 YYREEE (reference sequence). For the CDR3, the DNA is TGTGCCAGCAGCGTTGACACATATGGCTACACCTTC. Its translation is CASSVDTYGYTF.